The rows below give T cell receptor beta chains drawn from one sample of a study of cytotoxic CD8 clonotypes in ibrutinib-treated CLL. Profiling relied on immunoSEQ multiplex PCR, and the TCRdb table lists in-frame clones only, not all of them. The repertoire holds around 250,000 clones, with 70% as singletons. The sequencing used PBMCs, collected after 24 months of ibrutinib treatment. The receptors were gathered from a human donor with chronic lymphocytic leukemia. The CDR3 runs from the conserved cysteine through the conserved F or W.

CDR3 length: 15
V gene: TRBV7-9
J gene: TRBJ2-2
CDR3 protein: CASFYTGADTGELFF

CDR3 length: 15
V gene: TRBV19
J gene: TRBJ2-7
CDR3 protein: CASSLRTSGSYEQYF

CDR3 length: 15
V gene: TRBV5-4
J gene: TRBJ1-2
CDR3 protein: CASSLLQEPPYGYTF

CDR3 length: 15
V gene: TRBV28
J gene: TRBJ2-1
CDR3 protein: CASRPPGRSYNEQFF

CDR3 length: 13
V gene: TRBV29-1
J gene: TRBJ1-1
CDR3 protein: CSARQGLDTEAFF

CDR3 length: 16
V gene: TRBV14
J gene: TRBJ2-7
CDR3 protein: CASSQEMDWAAQEQYF

CDR3 length: 15
V gene: TRBV27
J gene: TRBJ2-5
CDR3 protein: CASSPIEWAGETQYF

CDR3 length: 13
V gene: TRBV6-5
J gene: TRBJ2-1
CDR3 protein: CASSYNSGSSPFF

CDR3 length: 19
V gene: TRBV7-9
J gene: TRBJ1-2
CDR3 protein: CASSLALGSGGVRIAGYTF

CDR3 length: 13
V gene: TRBV6-6
J gene: TRBJ1-3
CDR3 protein: CASRRDIGNTIYF

CDR3 length: 17
V gene: TRBV28
J gene: TRBJ2-7
CDR3 protein: CASSLRTGGEVSYEQYF

CDR3 length: 11
V gene: TRBV29-1
J gene: TRBJ2-1
CDR3 protein: CSVVGSNEQFF

CDR3 length: 14
V gene: TRBV29-1
J gene: TRBJ2-1
CDR3 protein: CSAVGESSYNEQFF

CDR3 length: 12
V gene: TRBV29-1
J gene: TRBJ2-5
CDR3 protein: CSVEQGQETQYF

CDR3 length: 8
V gene: TRBV23-1
J gene: TRBJ1-1
CDR3 protein: CASTEAFF

CDR3 length: 15
V gene: TRBV19
J gene: TRBJ1-5
CDR3 protein: CASSISGPRNQPQHF

CDR3 length: 13
V gene: TRBV5-5
J gene: TRBJ2-7
CDR3 protein: CASTWGLGNEQYF

CDR3 length: 15
V gene: TRBV28
J gene: TRBJ1-1
CDR3 protein: CASSPDRVRDTEAFF

CDR3 length: 15
V gene: TRBV19
J gene: TRBJ2-5
CDR3 protein: CASSLRALGQETQYF

CDR3 length: 13
V gene: TRBV30
J gene: TRBJ2-5
CDR3 protein: CAWVSGEQETQYF

CDR3 length: 14
V gene: TRBV19
J gene: TRBJ1-5
CDR3 protein: CASSPGQKNQPQHF

CDR3 length: 14
V gene: TRBV7-8
J gene: TRBJ1-2
CDR3 protein: CASTLPQGNYGYTF

CDR3 length: 12
V gene: TRBV10-2
J gene: TRBJ2-1
CDR3 protein: CASSASGVEQFF

CDR3 length: 11
V gene: TRBV27
J gene: TRBJ2-1
CDR3 protein: CASPSSNEQFF

CDR3 length: 17
V gene: TRBV7-8
J gene: TRBJ2-1
CDR3 protein: CASSLATGTSGIHEQFF

CDR3 length: 13
V gene: TRBV7-7
J gene: TRBJ2-7
CDR3 protein: CASSPGPTYEQYF

CDR3 length: 18
V gene: TRBV30
J gene: TRBJ2-1
CDR3 protein: CAWSRLRTSVVSYNEQFF

CDR3 length: 14
V gene: TRBV19
J gene: TRBJ1-5
CDR3 protein: CASSIGGNYQPQHF

CDR3 length: 15
V gene: TRBV27
J gene: TRBJ1-5
CDR3 protein: CASSLGQGLGQPQHF

CDR3 length: 16
V gene: TRBV27
J gene: TRBJ2-7
CDR3 protein: CASSLEWATSGGEQYF

CDR3 length: 12
V gene: TRBV10-3
J gene: TRBJ2-7
CDR3 protein: CAISESEYEQYF

CDR3 length: 13
V gene: TRBV28
J gene: TRBJ1-4
CDR3 protein: CASSGGPNEKLFF

CDR3 length: 13
V gene: TRBV28
J gene: TRBJ2-1
CDR3 protein: CASRGLLYNEQFF

CDR3 length: 15
V gene: TRBV30
J gene: TRBJ1-5
CDR3 protein: CAWSKGQGSNQPQHF

CDR3 length: 13
V gene: TRBV19
J gene: TRBJ1-1
CDR3 protein: CASQGQLNTEAFF

CDR3 length: 16
V gene: TRBV15
J gene: TRBJ2-7
CDR3 protein: CATSRDMDAVQYEQYF

CDR3 length: 15
V gene: TRBV6-1
J gene: TRBJ2-7
CDR3 protein: CASSADRVGRGEQYF

CDR3 length: 14
V gene: TRBV25-1
J gene: TRBJ2-5
CDR3 protein: CASSDVGGKETQYF

CDR3 length: 14
V gene: TRBV28
J gene: TRBJ1-1
CDR3 protein: CASPDRTGKTEAFF

CDR3 length: 19
V gene: TRBV28
J gene: TRBJ2-1
CDR3 protein: CASSPGADRQFSSYNEQFF

CDR3 length: 14
V gene: TRBV30
J gene: TRBJ2-7
CDR3 protein: CAWRGLAGTYEQYF

CDR3 length: 15
V gene: TRBV5-1
J gene: TRBJ2-1
CDR3 protein: CASSWMTSGPYEQFF